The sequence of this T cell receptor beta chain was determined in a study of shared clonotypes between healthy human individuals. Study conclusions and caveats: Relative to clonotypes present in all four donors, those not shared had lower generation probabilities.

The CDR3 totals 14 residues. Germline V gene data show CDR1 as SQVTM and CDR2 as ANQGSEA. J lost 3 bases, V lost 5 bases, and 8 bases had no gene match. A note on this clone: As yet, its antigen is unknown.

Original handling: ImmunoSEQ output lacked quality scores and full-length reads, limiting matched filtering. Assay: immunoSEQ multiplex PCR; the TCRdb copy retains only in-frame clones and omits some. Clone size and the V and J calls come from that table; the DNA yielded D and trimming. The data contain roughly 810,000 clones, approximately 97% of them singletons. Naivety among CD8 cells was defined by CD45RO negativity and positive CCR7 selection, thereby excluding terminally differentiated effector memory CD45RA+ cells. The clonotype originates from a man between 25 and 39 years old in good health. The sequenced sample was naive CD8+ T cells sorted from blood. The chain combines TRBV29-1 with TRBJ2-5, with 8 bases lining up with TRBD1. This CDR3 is CSVRVRTGKETQYF. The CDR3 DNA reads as TGCAGCGTTAGGGTTCGGACAGGGAAAGAGACCCAGTACTTC. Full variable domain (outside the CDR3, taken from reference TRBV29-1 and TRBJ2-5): SAVISQKPSRDICQRGTSLTIQCQVDSQVTMMFWYRQQPGQSLTLIATANQGSEATYESGFVIDKFPISRPNLTFSTLTVSNMSPEDSSIYLCSVRVRTGKETQYFGPGTRLLVL.